Shown below are 2 T cell receptor beta chains from a single sample sequenced in a study of cytomegalovirus exposure and HLA in healthy donors. PCR amplification relied on 60 Vbeta primers (plus 13 Jbeta primers). Produced via immunoSEQ multiplex PCR; TCRdb's table is partial and in-frame only. The sample lists more than 90,000 clones, 60% to 80% occurring once. Material: PBMCs. The source is a man in his forties or fifties in good health and CMV-seropositive.

This sequence joins TRBV7-2 and TRBJ2-3; no reliable D call. The V and J ends lost 5 bases and 0 bases respectively, with 6 bases between them. CDR1 is SGHTA, CDR2 FQGNSA, per germline. The CDR3 runs to 13 residues. Here the CDR3 DNA reads TGTGCCAGCAGCACTCCTAGCACAGATACGCAGTATTTT. It is translated as CASSTPSTDTQYF.

The gene calls are TRBV10-3 and TRBJ1-3, with D possibly TRBD1 on 6 matching bases. The germline CDR1 and CDR2 sequences are ENHRY and SYGVKD. The ends were cut back, 6 bases at V and 4 bases at J, with 19 bases in the middle. CDR3 length equals 16 residues. CDR3 coding DNA: TGTGCCATCAGGAAACTACAGGGCGTGGGAGGAAACACCATATATTTT. Translated, it gives CAIRKLQGVGGNTIYF.